This T cell receptor beta chain was recovered during a study of T cells in Graves' hyperthyroidism and ophthalmopathy. With respect to this clonotype: This could be a read error, since a much larger clone is one nucleotide away.

There were TCR beta CDR3 regions amplified from RNA transcripts. With the HTBI primer set, the TCR CDR3 went through a first round of RT-PCR. TCRdb re-called the multiplex PCR reads with MiXCR, one entry per CDR3 protein. Counted here are more than 350,000 distinct CDR3 sequences, 12% to 15% occurring once; the ten biggest clones make up under 25%. Material: blood. This clonotype was obtained from an older woman with Graves' ophthalmopathy.

The CDR3 nucleotides read TGTGCCAGCGGTGAAGGACTGAGGACTGAAGCTTTCTTT. It encodes CASGEGLRTEAFF. V and J are TRBV2 and TRBJ1-1; the D is unclear. Germline V gene lookup returns CDR1 SNHLY and CDR2 FYNNEI. The CDR3 is 13 amino acids. Combining the CDR3 with reference TRBV2 and TRBJ1-1 gives the whole variable domain EPEVTQTPSHQVTQMGQEVILRCVPISNHLYFYWYRQILGQKVEFLVSFYNNEISEKSEIFDDQFSVERPDGSNFTLKIRSTKLEDSAMYFCASGEGLRTEAFFGQGTRLTVV.